These T cell receptor beta chains were read from a single sample in a study of shared clonotypes between healthy human individuals. The table came from immunoSEQ multiplex PCR; TCRdb's copy has only in-frame clones and leaves some out. Seen here are roughly 1.5 million clones, approximately 98% observed once, and the top ten hold approximately 0.45%. The sequencing sample was made of naive CD4+ T cells sorted from blood. These receptors all stem from a man aged 25-45 years in good health. Both conserved end residues are part of each CDR3. The order of the fields is J gene, D gene, V gene, clone size, CDR3 protein, CDR3 DNA. D genes are given only for firm matches. A clone size is listed for some rows: how often the clone was seen (once, few, many), or a class if it is expanded.

TRBJ1-1 TRBD1 TRBV7-2 NA CASSLARGRGLNTEAFF TGTGCCAGCAGCTTAGCCAGGGGAAGGGGGCTGAACACTGAAGCTTTCTTT
TRBJ2-3 NA TRBV10-3 NA CAISESNTDTQYF TGTGCCATCAGTGAGTCTAACACAGATACGCAGTATTTT
TRBJ2-1 NA TRBV5-1 NA CASSGRGENNEQFF TGCGCCAGCAGCGGCAGGGGGGAAAACAATGAGCAGTTCTTC
TRBJ2-3 NA TRBV5-8 NA CASINLVDTQYF TGTGCCAGCATAAATTTGGTAGATACGCAGTATTTT
TRBJ2-4 NA TRBV11-3 NA CASSRDLGNIQYF TGTGCCAGCAGCCGGGACCTAGGGAACATTCAGTACTTC
TRBJ1-2 NA TRBV29-1 NA CSVGIGPDYGYTF TGCAGCGTTGGAATAGGGCCAGACTATGGCTACACCTTC
TRBJ2-7 NA TRBV19 NA CASSIAESYEQYF TGTGCCAGTAGTATTGCGGAGTCCTACGAGCAGTACTTC
TRBJ1-2 NA TRBV28 NA CASVRPGPNYGYTF TGTGCCAGCGTTCGCCCGGGACCTAACTATGGCTACACCTTC
TRBJ1-5 NA TRBV28 NA CASLRGSNQPQHF TGTGCCAGCTTGAGGGGAAGCAATCAGCCCCAGCATTTT
TRBJ2-7 TRBD2 TRBV10-3 NA CAISGASGSYEQYF TGTGCCATCAGTGGTGCTAGCGGGAGTTACGAGCAGTACTTC
TRBJ1-1 NA TRBV5-4 NA CASSPGGRMNTEAFF TGTGCCAGCAGCCCGGGAGGCAGGATGAACACTGAAGCTTTCTTT
TRBJ1-5 NA TRBV19 NA CASSKIQGDWANQPQHF TGTGCCAGTAGTAAAATACAGGGTGATTGGGCCAATCAGCCCCAGCATTTT
TRBJ2-7 TRBD1 TRBV11-3 NA CASSLGDSYEQYF TGTGCCAGCAGCTTAGGGGACAGCTACGAGCAGTACTTC
TRBJ2-7 NA TRBV5-5 NA CASSPDWDSRKQYF TGTGCCAGCAGCCCGGACTGGGATTCTAGAAAGCAGTACTTC
TRBJ2-3 TRBD2 TRBV29-1 NA CSGLLAGGPLDTQYF TGCAGCGGCTTACTAGCGGGAGGGCCATTAGATACGCAGTATTTT
TRBJ2-1 NA TRBV11-2 NA CASSFVGFSYNEQFF TGTGCCAGCAGCTTTGTAGGTTTCTCCTACAATGAGCAGTTCTTC
TRBJ2-7 NA TRBV6-6 NA CASSTTGYEQYF TGTGCCAGCAGTACTACTGGTTACGAGCAGTACTTC
TRBJ2-7 TRBD2 TRBV9 NA CASSVLASGYEQYF TGTGCCAGCAGCGTATTGGCTAGCGGCTACGAGCAGTACTTC
TRBJ2-7 NA TRBV10-3 NA CAISDRLIQQYF TGTGCCATCAGTGACCGTCTTATACAGCAGTACTTC
TRBJ2-7 TRBD2 TRBV28 NA CASSRYSGSTYEQYF TGTGCCAGCAGTCGCTACAGCGGGAGTACCTACGAGCAGTACTTC
TRBJ2-7 NA TRBV7-2 NA CASSLQSVYEQYF TGTGCCAGCAGCTTACAGTCAGTCTACGAGCAGTACTTC
TRBJ2-2 NA TRBV10-3 once CAINTGTNTGELFF TGTGCCATCAACACAGGCACGAACACCGGGGAGCTGTTTTTT
TRBJ2-7 TRBD2 TRBV18 NA CASSPHKAGLGEQYF TGTGCCAGCTCACCACATAAAGCGGGACTCGGCGAGCAGTACTTC
TRBJ2-1 NA TRBV5-1 NA CASSPREDNEQFF TGCGCCAGCAGCCCGCGGGAAGACAATGAGCAGTTCTTC
TRBJ1-3 NA TRBV29-1 NA CSVTPGAGDNEPIYF TGCAGCGTCACCCCCGGGGCGGGCGACAATGAGCCCATATATTTT
TRBJ2-2 NA TRBV7-2 NA CASSANSRGELFF TGTGCCAGCAGCGCGAATTCGCGGGGTGAGCTGTTTTTT
TRBJ2-7 TRBD2 TRBV18 NA CASSPLGTAILAGGPRNEQYF TGTGCCAGCTCACCGCTTGGGACAGCTATACTAGCGGGAGGGCCTAGGAACGAGCAGTACTTC
TRBJ2-3 TRBD1 TRBV6-6 NA CASSYPRQGDTDTQYF TGTGCCAGCAGTTACCCAAGACAGGGGGACACAGATACGCAGTATTTT
TRBJ1-2 NA TRBV10-3 NA CAISGTSGNYGYTF TGTGCCATCAGTGGGACCTCAGGGAATTATGGCTACACCTTC
TRBJ2-5 NA TRBV5-1 once CASSRGDSFQETQYF TGCGCCAGCAGCCGGGGGGACAGCTTCCAAGAGACCCAGTACTTC
TRBJ2-3 TRBD2 TRBV7-9 NA CASSLRLATSTDTQYF TGTGCCAGCAGCTTACGACTAGCGACGAGCACAGATACGCAGTATTTT
TRBJ1-3 NA TRBV9 NA CASSVVFAGGDRYF TGTGCCAGCAGCGTAGTATTCGCGGGGGGAGACAGGTACTTT
TRBJ2-7 NA TRBV5-1 NA CASSPDRSPGEQYF TGCGCCAGCAGTCCTGACAGGTCCCCAGGCGAGCAGTACTTC
TRBJ2-7 NA TRBV18 NA CASSPITGTSGGAYEQYF TGTGCCAGCTCACCTATAACCGGGACAAGCGGTGGGGCCTACGAGCAGTACTTC
TRBJ1-3 TRBD1 TRBV7-8 NA CASSPQTGSGNTIYF TGTGCCAGCAGCCCTCAGACAGGGTCAGGAAACACCATATATTTT
TRBJ2-7 TRBD2 TRBV27 NA CASSFSSGRSYEQYF TGTGCCAGCAGTTTCTCTAGCGGGCGCTCCTACGAGCAGTACTTC
TRBJ2-7 TRBD1 TRBV30 NA CACSGQGAVYEQYF TGTGCCTGTTCCGGACAGGGGGCTGTCTACGAGCAGTACTTC
TRBJ1-1 NA TRBV10-2 NA CASSESYTEAFF TGCGCCAGCAGTGAGTCGTACACTGAAGCTTTCTTT
TRBJ1-1 NA TRBV9 NA CASSVDPTGALNTEAFF TGTGCCAGCAGCGTAGACCCTACGGGGGCGTTGAACACTGAAGCTTTCTTT
TRBJ2-3 TRBD1 TRBV4-3 NA CASSVQGSTDTQYF TGCGCCAGCAGCGTACAGGGGTCGACAGATACGCAGTATTTT
TRBJ2-7 NA TRBV5-1 NA CASTDGGGGYEQYF TGCGCCAGCACTGACGGCGGGGGCGGCTACGAGCAGTACTTC
TRBJ1-5 NA TRBV29-1 NA CSVEEDTDQPQHF TGCAGCGTTGAAGAGGACACTGATCAGCCCCAGCATTTT